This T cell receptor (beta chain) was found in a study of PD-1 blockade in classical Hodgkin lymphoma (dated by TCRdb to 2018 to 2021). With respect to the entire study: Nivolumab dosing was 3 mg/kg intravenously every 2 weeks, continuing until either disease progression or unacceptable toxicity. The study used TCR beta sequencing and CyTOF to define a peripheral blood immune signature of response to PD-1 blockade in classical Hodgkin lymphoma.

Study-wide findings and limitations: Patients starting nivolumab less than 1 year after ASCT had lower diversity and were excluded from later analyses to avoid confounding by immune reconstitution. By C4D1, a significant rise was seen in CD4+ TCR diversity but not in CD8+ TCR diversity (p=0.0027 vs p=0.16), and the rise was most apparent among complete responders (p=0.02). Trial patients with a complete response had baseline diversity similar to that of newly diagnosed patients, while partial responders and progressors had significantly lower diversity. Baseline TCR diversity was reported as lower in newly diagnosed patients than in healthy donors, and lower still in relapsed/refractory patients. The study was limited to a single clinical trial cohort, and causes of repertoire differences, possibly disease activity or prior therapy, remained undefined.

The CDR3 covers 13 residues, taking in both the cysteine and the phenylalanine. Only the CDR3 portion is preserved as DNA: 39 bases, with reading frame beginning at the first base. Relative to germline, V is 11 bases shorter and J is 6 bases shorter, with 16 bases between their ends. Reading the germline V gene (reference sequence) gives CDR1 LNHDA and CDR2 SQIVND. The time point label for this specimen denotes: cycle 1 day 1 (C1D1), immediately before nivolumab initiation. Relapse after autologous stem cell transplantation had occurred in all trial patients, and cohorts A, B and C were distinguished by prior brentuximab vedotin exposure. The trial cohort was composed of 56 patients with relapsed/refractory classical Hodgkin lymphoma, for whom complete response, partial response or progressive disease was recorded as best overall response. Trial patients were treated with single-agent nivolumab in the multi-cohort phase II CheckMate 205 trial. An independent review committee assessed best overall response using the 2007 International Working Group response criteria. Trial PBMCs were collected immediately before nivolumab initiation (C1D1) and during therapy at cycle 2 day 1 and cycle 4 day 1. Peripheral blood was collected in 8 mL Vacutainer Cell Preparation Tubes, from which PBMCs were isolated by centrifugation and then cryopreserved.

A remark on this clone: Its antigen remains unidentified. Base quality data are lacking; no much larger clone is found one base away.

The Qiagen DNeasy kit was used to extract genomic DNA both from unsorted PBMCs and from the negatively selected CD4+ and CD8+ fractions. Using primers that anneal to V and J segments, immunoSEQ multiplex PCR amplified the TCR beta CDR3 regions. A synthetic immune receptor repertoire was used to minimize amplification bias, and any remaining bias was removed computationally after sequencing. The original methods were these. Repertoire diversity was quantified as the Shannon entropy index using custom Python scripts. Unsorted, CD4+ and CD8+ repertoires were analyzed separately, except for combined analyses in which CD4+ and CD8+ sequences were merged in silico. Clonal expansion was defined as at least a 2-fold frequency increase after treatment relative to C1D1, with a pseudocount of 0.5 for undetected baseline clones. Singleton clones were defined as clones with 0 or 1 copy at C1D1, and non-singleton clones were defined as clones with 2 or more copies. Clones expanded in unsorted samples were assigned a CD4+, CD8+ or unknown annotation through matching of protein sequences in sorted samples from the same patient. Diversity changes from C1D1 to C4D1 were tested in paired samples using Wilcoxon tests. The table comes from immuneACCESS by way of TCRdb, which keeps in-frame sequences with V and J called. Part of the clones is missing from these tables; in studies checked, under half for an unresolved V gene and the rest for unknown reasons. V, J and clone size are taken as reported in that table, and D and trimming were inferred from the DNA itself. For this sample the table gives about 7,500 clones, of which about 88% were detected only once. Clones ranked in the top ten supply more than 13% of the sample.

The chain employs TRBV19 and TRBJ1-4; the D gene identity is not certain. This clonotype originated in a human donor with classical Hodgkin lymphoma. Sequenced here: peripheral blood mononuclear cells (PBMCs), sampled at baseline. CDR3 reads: CAAGGREDEKLFF. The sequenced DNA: TGTGCCGCCGGAGGAAGGGAAGATGAAAAACTGTTTTTT.